Listed below are T cell receptor beta chains from one sample, sequenced in a study of blood T cell repertoires in COVID-19. The table came from immunoSEQ multiplex PCR; TCRdb's copy has only in-frame clones and leaves some out. The top ten hold less than 3.5% of the sample, which has under 250,000 clones, about 87% seen once. The sequenced sample was peripheral blood. The receptors come from a man aged 25 to 40 with COVID-19, enrolled during active disease. CDR3s include the opening cysteine and the closing phenylalanine or tryptophan. A D gene is named only where the DNA matches it firmly. Rows may omit the clone size; those that give it use once, few, many or a size class.

D gene: TRBD1; V gene: TRBV28; J gene: TRBJ1-2; clone size: NA; CDR3 protein: CASSLPFTGGALKGYTF; CDR3 DNA: TGTGCCAGCAGTTTACCCTTTACAGGGGGCGCATTAAAAGGCTACACCTTC
D gene: NA; V gene: TRBV19; J gene: TRBJ1-2; clone size: NA; CDR3 protein: CASARTAYGYTF; CDR3 DNA: TGTGCCAGTGCGAGGACAGCCTATGGCTACACCTTC
D gene: TRBD1; V gene: TRBV6-6; J gene: TRBJ1-5; clone size: NA; CDR3 protein: CASSPRTGAQPQHF; CDR3 DNA: TGTGCCAGCAGCCCCCGGACAGGGGCTCAGCCCCAGCATTTT
D gene: TRBD1; V gene: TRBV7-2; J gene: TRBJ1-6; clone size: NA; CDR3 protein: CASSYDRDSPLHF; CDR3 DNA: TGTGCCAGCAGCTACGACAGGGACTCACCCCTCCACTTT
D gene: NA; V gene: TRBV7-2; J gene: TRBJ2-5; clone size: NA; CDR3 protein: CASSPGDRSMRETQYF; CDR3 DNA: TGTGCCAGCAGCCCCGGGGATCGTTCTATGCGGGAGACCCAGTACTTC
D gene: NA; V gene: TRBV6-5; J gene: TRBJ2-7; clone size: once; CDR3 protein: CASASSYEQYF; CDR3 DNA: TGTGCCAGCGCCAGTTCCTACGAGCAGTACTTC
D gene: NA; V gene: TRBV11-1; J gene: TRBJ1-2; clone size: NA; CDR3 protein: CASSLGAGLYGYTF; CDR3 DNA: TGTGCCAGCAGCTTAGGGGCAGGACTCTATGGCTACACCTTC
D gene: TRBD1; V gene: TRBV2; J gene: TRBJ2-2; clone size: NA; CDR3 protein: CASSPRGSTGELFF; CDR3 DNA: TGTGCCAGCAGCCCCAGGGGGAGCACCGGGGAGCTGTTTTTT
D gene: NA; V gene: TRBV25-1; J gene: TRBJ2-3; clone size: NA; CDR3 protein: CASSESGRSTDTQYF; CDR3 DNA: TGTGCCAGCAGTGAATCAGGTAGAAGCACAGATACGCAGTATTTT
D gene: NA; V gene: TRBV7-2; J gene: TRBJ1-6; clone size: once; CDR3 protein: CASSFSGRNNSPLHF; CDR3 DNA: TGTGCCAGCAGCTTCTCAGGGAGGAATAATTCACCCCTCCACTTT
D gene: NA; V gene: TRBV11-2; J gene: TRBJ1-6; clone size: once; CDR3 protein: CASSFASRGNSPLHF; CDR3 DNA: TGTGCCAGCAGCTTCGCTTCCAGGGGTAATTCACCCCTCCACTTT
D gene: TRBD2; V gene: TRBV10-1; J gene: TRBJ2-2; clone size: NA; CDR3 protein: CASSFGGSGRGTGELFF; CDR3 DNA: TGCGCCAGCAGTTTTGGGGGTAGCGGGAGGGGCACCGGGGAGCTGTTTTTT
D gene: NA; V gene: TRBV24-1; J gene: TRBJ2-2; clone size: NA; CDR3 protein: CATSGQASPNTGELFF; CDR3 DNA: TGTGCCACCAGTGGCCAGGCCTCCCCGAACACCGGGGAGCTGTTTTTT
D gene: NA; V gene: TRBV7-8; J gene: TRBJ1-5; clone size: NA; CDR3 protein: CASSLWQGNQPQHF; CDR3 DNA: TGTGCCAGCAGCTTATGGCAGGGTAATCAGCCCCAGCATTTT
D gene: NA; V gene: TRBV27; J gene: TRBJ1-2; clone size: NA; CDR3 protein: CASSTRDSPSGGYTF; CDR3 DNA: TGTGCCAGCAGTACGCGGGACTCGCCGTCAGGAGGCTACACCTTC
D gene: NA; V gene: TRBV20-1; J gene: TRBJ1-2; clone size: NA; CDR3 protein: CSARGAGGYTF; CDR3 DNA: TGCAGTGCTAGGGGTGCAGGTGGCTACACCTTC
D gene: NA; V gene: TRBV4-1; J gene: TRBJ1-1; clone size: NA; CDR3 protein: CASSREQGMNTEAFF; CDR3 DNA: TGCGCCAGCAGCCGAGAGCAGGGTATGAACACTGAAGCTTTCTTT
D gene: TRBD1; V gene: TRBV5-1; J gene: TRBJ2-3; clone size: NA; CDR3 protein: CASSLVGQAGPTDTQYF; CDR3 DNA: TGCGCCAGCAGCTTGGTAGGACAGGCGGGTCCCACAGATACGCAGTATTTT
D gene: NA; V gene: TRBV4-3; J gene: TRBJ2-7; clone size: NA; CDR3 protein: CASSQDVGRAYEQYF; CDR3 DNA: TGCGCCAGCAGCCAAGATGTGGGGCGCGCCTACGAGCAGTACTTC
D gene: TRBD1; V gene: TRBV5-1; J gene: TRBJ1-5; clone size: NA; CDR3 protein: CASSTGTDFSNQPQHF; CDR3 DNA: TGCGCCAGCAGCACGGGGACAGACTTCAGCAATCAGCCCCAGCATTTT
D gene: TRBD1; V gene: TRBV7-8; J gene: TRBJ1-5; clone size: few; CDR3 protein: CASSLGQGVLNQPQHF; CDR3 DNA: TGTGCCAGCAGCTTAGGACAGGGGGTATTGAATCAGCCCCAGCATTTT
D gene: TRBD1; V gene: TRBV11-3; J gene: TRBJ1-5; clone size: NA; CDR3 protein: CASSCNNGQGNQPQHF; CDR3 DNA: TGTGCCAGCAGCTGTAACAACGGACAGGGCAATCAGCCCCAGCATTTT
D gene: NA; V gene: TRBV28; J gene: TRBJ1-2; clone size: few; CDR3 protein: CASSSPSGRWYGYTF; CDR3 DNA: TGTGCCAGCAGCTCCCCCTCAGGGCGATGGTATGGCTACACCTTC
D gene: NA; V gene: TRBV7-2; J gene: TRBJ1-1; clone size: NA; CDR3 protein: CASSLRQGTNTEAFF; CDR3 DNA: TGTGCCAGCAGCTTACGTCAGGGTACGAACACTGAAGCTTTCTTT
D gene: NA; V gene: TRBV30; J gene: TRBJ2-7; clone size: NA; CDR3 protein: CAWKGVAPRPPHEQYF; CDR3 DNA: TGTGCCTGGAAGGGGGTGGCTCCTCGGCCCCCCCACGAGCAGTACTTC
D gene: NA; V gene: TRBV7-2; J gene: TRBJ2-7; clone size: NA; CDR3 protein: CASSLYGLYEQYF; CDR3 DNA: TGTGCCAGCAGCTTATACGGACTCTACGAGCAGTACTTC
D gene: NA; V gene: TRBV7-2; J gene: TRBJ2-2; clone size: NA; CDR3 protein: CASSLPVYAGELFF; CDR3 DNA: TGTGCCAGCAGCTTACCAGTTTATGCCGGGGAGCTGTTTTTT
D gene: TRBD2; V gene: TRBV2; J gene: TRBJ2-5; clone size: NA; CDR3 protein: CASRGHKLAGPNLERKTQYF; CDR3 DNA: TGTGCCAGCAGAGGCCATAAACTAGCGGGCCCGAACCTCGAGAGAAAGACCCAGTACTTC
D gene: NA; V gene: TRBV25-1; J gene: TRBJ1-2; clone size: few; CDR3 protein: CASSEGSGVINYGYTF; CDR3 DNA: TGTGCCAGCAGTGAAGGATCAGGCGTCATTAACTATGGCTACACCTTC
D gene: TRBD1; V gene: TRBV6-5; J gene: TRBJ1-1; clone size: NA; CDR3 protein: CASSPTGGYTEAFF; CDR3 DNA: TGTGCCAGCAGTCCAACAGGGGGGTATACTGAAGCTTTCTTT
D gene: NA; V gene: TRBV7-2; J gene: TRBJ1-1; clone size: NA; CDR3 protein: CASSLALGAGTEAFF; CDR3 DNA: TGTGCCAGCAGCTTAGCGTTGGGGGCAGGCACTGAAGCTTTCTTT
D gene: TRBD1; V gene: TRBV28; J gene: TRBJ1-5; clone size: NA; CDR3 protein: CASSSFRGTGITQPQHF; CDR3 DNA: TGTGCCAGCAGTTCATTCCGCGGGACAGGGATAACCCAGCCCCAGCATTTT
D gene: NA; V gene: TRBV5-4; J gene: TRBJ1-1; clone size: NA; CDR3 protein: CASSPRVRTEAFF; CDR3 DNA: TGTGCCAGCAGCCCCAGGGTTCGCACTGAAGCTTTCTTT
D gene: TRBD1; V gene: TRBV28; J gene: TRBJ1-5; clone size: NA; CDR3 protein: CASSSTDRGWQPQHF; CDR3 DNA: TGTGCCAGCAGTTCGACTGACAGGGGGTGGCAGCCCCAGCATTTT
D gene: TRBD2; V gene: TRBV5-1; J gene: TRBJ2-1; clone size: NA; CDR3 protein: CASSSLAGGDRNEQFF; CDR3 DNA: TGCGCCAGCAGCTCATTAGCGGGAGGGGACCGCAATGAGCAGTTCTTC
D gene: NA; V gene: TRBV19; J gene: TRBJ1-2; clone size: NA; CDR3 protein: CASSNLGAGYTF; CDR3 DNA: TGTGCCAGTAGTAACCTTGGAGCGGGCTACACCTTC
D gene: NA; V gene: TRBV5-4; J gene: TRBJ1-1; clone size: NA; CDR3 protein: CASSEGRRYMNTEAFF; CDR3 DNA: TGTGCCAGCAGCGAAGGGAGGCGTTACATGAACACTGAAGCTTTCTTT
D gene: TRBD1; V gene: TRBV29-1; J gene: TRBJ1-2; clone size: few; CDR3 protein: CSGRTGQGQYGYTF; CDR3 DNA: TGCAGCGGTCGAACGGGACAGGGCCAATATGGCTACACCTTC
D gene: TRBD1; V gene: TRBV6-5; J gene: TRBJ1-2; clone size: NA; CDR3 protein: CASRGQGANYGYTF; CDR3 DNA: TGTGCCAGCAGGGGACAGGGGGCTAACTATGGCTACACCTTC
D gene: TRBD2; V gene: TRBV24-1; J gene: TRBJ2-5; clone size: NA; CDR3 protein: CATSGPGLAGQTQYF; CDR3 DNA: TGTGCCACCAGTGGGCCGGGACTAGCGGGGCAGACCCAGTACTTC